One sample yielded the 20 T cell receptor beta chains listed below, sequenced in a study of shared T cell receptors in the human thymus. The table came from immunoSEQ multiplex PCR; TCRdb's copy has only in-frame clones and leaves some out. Of hundreds of thousands of clones listed, more than 70% are singletons. The sample was also reused in another study, on human thymus T cells.

Sequencing input: thymocytes. The receptors originated from a boy younger than two with a congenital heart defect.

This chain links TRBV6-1 with TRBJ1-5; perhaps TRBD1 as D (5 bases). This CDR3 has 13 residues. CDR1 and CDR2 (germline): MNHNS, SASEGT. Trimming stripped 7 bases from V and 5 bases from J, with 12 bases between. CDR3 in DNA: TGTGCCAGCATTAGGGGCGCGGATCAGCCCCAGCATTTT. Protein product: CASIRGADQPQHF.

The chain is built from TRBV6-6 and TRBJ2-7; the D gene is possibly TRBD2 (5 bases). The germline gives CDR1 MNHNY, CDR2 SVGAGI (reference sequence). V was clipped by 2 bases and J by 12 bases, with 20 bases between them. The CDR3 totals 14 residues. DNA for the CDR3: TGTGCCAGCAGTTACGGCGGGTATTCGGGGATTTGGTACTTC. This translates into CASSYGGYSGIWYF.

V and J are TRBV7-2 and TRBJ2-7; 9 nucleotides match TRBD1. The V gene end was trimmed by 1 base and the J gene end by 7 bases; junction bases not matched to a gene: 8. CDR1 and CDR2 from the germline V gene are SGHTA and FQGNSA. The CDR3 spans 15 residues. The CDR3 bases are TGTGCCAGCAGCTTAGGTGACAGGGGGTTATGGGAGCAGTACTTC. This gives the protein CASSLGDRGLWEQYF.

The chain has TRBV28 and TRBJ2-1, with a possible D match to TRBD2 (5 bases). Germline V lookup: CDR1 MDHEN, CDR2 SYDVKM. V was clipped by 5 bases and J by 6 bases, with 26 bases between them. CDR3 size: 18 residues. The CDR3 coding sequence is TGTGCCAGCAGTCCGACTAACGGACTCCTACCCTGGGGCAATGAGCAGTTCTTC. Its translation: CASSPTNGLLPWGNEQFF. The full variable domain, its missing parts supplied by reference TRBV28 and TRBJ2-1, is DVKVTQSSRYLVKRTGEKVFLECVQDMDHENMFWYRQDPGLGLRLIYFSYDVKMKEKGDIPEGYSVSREKKERFSLILESASTNQTSMYLCASSPTNGLLPWGNEQFFGPGTRLTVL.

The table lists this clone with a count of one. The rearrangement joins TRBV6-5 to TRBJ2-3; D uncertain. Trimming removed 4 bases from V and 7 bases from J, with 15 bases in between. The germline V gene encodes CDR1 MNHEY and CDR2 SVGAGI. This CDR3 has 14 amino acids. CDR3 residues: CASSFLGETHTQYF. CDR3 sequence (DNA): TGTGCCAGCAGTTTCCTAGGAGAAACACATACGCAGTATTTT.

The chain has TRBV5-4 and TRBJ2-5; 8 bases map to TRBD2. The V segment lost 9 bases and the J segment 2 bases; nucleotides outside the gene matches: 12. Germline loops: CDR1 SGHNT, CDR2 YYREEE (reference sequence). CDR3 length: 15 residues. The CDR3 coding sequence is TGTGCCATCCCCGGGGGGGGCCGAAAGCAAGAGACCCAGTACTTC. This sequence encodes CAIPGGGRKQETQYF. Together with reference TRBV5-4 and TRBJ2-5, the CDR3 gives the full variable domain: ETGVTQSPTHLIKTRGQQVTLRCSSQSGHNTVSWYQQALGQGPQFIFQYYREEENGRGNFPPRFSGLQFPNYSSELNVNALELDDSALYLCAIPGGGRKQETQYFGPGTRLLVL.

The rearrangement uses TRBV7-6 and TRBJ2-7, with 11 bases matching TRBD1. The CDR3 is 14 residues long. V gave up 5 bases and J gave up 5 bases; unmatched junction bases: 5. CDR1 and CDR2 (germline): SGHVS, FNYEAQ. The CDR3 sequence is CASSAGTGGNEQYF. CDR3 nucleotides: TGTGCCAGCAGCGCCGGGACAGGGGGAAACGAGCAGTACTTC.

This chain uses TRBV4-1 with TRBJ1-4; D perhaps matches TRBD1 (6 bases). The CDR3 is 17 residues long. The germline V gene encodes CDR1 MGHRA and CDR2 YSYEKL. V gave up 0 bases and J gave up 10 bases, with 21 bases separating them. The CDR3 nucleotides are TGCGCCAGCAGCCAAGAAGGGGGATGGGACCCGAGGAGAAAACTGTTTTTT. This sequence encodes CASSQEGGWDPRRKLFF.

V and J are TRBV7-9 and TRBJ2-7; D is perhaps TRBD2 (5 bases). Per the germline V gene, CDR1 is SEHNR and CDR2 is FQNEAQ (reference sequence). V dropped 2 bases and J dropped 1 base, with 9 bases sitting between them. The CDR3 covers 14 residues. The CDR3 bases are TGTGCCAGCAGCTTAACGGGGAATTCCTACGAGCAGTACTTC. It yields the protein CASSLTGNSYEQYF.

The chain combines TRBV4-1 with TRBJ1-4; possibly TRBD1 for D (5 bases). Germline V CDR1 and CDR2: MGHRA, YSYEKL. Trimming shortened V by 0 bases and J by 6 bases, and 17 bases separated the two germline ends. The CDR3 covers 17 residues. The DNA for the CDR3 is TGCGCCAGCAGCCAAGATCGCCTCAGGGAAGAATATGAAAAACTGTTTTTT. As protein: CASSQDRLREEYEKLFF.

This rearrangement joins TRBV5-4 to TRBJ1-2; the D is unclear. From germline, CDR1 is SGHNT and CDR2 YYREEE (reference sequence). The CDR3 has 16 amino acids. V lost 1 base and J lost 2, with 15 bases in between. CDR3 nucleotides: TGTGCCAGCAGCTTGACGAGGAGTCGCAGCAACTATGGCTACACCTTC. It encodes CASSLTRSRSNYGYTF.

The chain uses TRBV7-2 and TRBJ2-7; 7 bases line up with TRBD1. Germline assignment: CDR1 SGHTA and CDR2 FQGNSA. The CDR3 consists of 16 residues. Trimming removed 3 bases from V and 1 base from J; junction bases left unmatched: 9. The CDR3 DNA is TGTGCCAGCAGCTTCTTCCTAGACAGGGAATCCTACGAGCAGTACTTC. It encodes CASSFFLDRESYEQYF.

The chain uses TRBV28 and TRBJ1-1, with 8 bases that match TRBD1. CDR1 is MDHEN and CDR2 is SYDVKM in the germline V gene. The ends lost 7 bases at V and 5 bases at J; junction bases unmatched: 12. The CDR3 runs 15 residues. The CDR3 is CASIERTGWRTEAFF. The CDR3 DNA is TGTGCCAGCATCGAGCGGACAGGGTGGAGGACTGAAGCTTTCTTT.

The chain combines TRBV28 with TRBJ1-2; no clear D gene. In germline, CDR1 is MDHEN, CDR2 SYDVKM. CDR3 length: 14 amino acids. V was trimmed by 4 bases and J by 1 base, leaving 10 bases between them. This chain's CDR3 is CASSSTQLNYGYTF. CDR3 bases: TGTGCCAGCAGTTCCACACAGCTTAACTATGGCTACACCTTC.

The genes are TRBV5-1 and TRBJ1-3; TRBD1 aligns across 7 bases. With V trimmed by 4 bases and J by 1 base, 17 bases remained unmatched. CDR3 length: 19 residues. The germline CDR1 and CDR2 sequences are SGHRS and YFSETQ. The CDR3 DNA follows: TGCGCCAGCAGCCGGGGACAGAGCACTCCCAATTGGTCTGGAAACACCATATATTTT. This sequence encodes CASSRGQSTPNWSGNTIYF.

This clone was observed once. The chain uses TRBV7-9 and TRBJ2-2, with unresolved D. The CDR3 consists of 14 residues. Germline CDR1 and CDR2: SEHNR and FQNEAQ (reference sequence). The V end was cut by 6 bases, the J end by 1 base, with 9 bases between. Written as DNA, the CDR3 is TGTGCCAGCAGACCAGACTTGAACACCGGGGAGCTGTTTTTT. This codes for CASRPDLNTGELFF.

This chain uses TRBV6-6 with TRBJ2-7, with 11 bases fitting TRBD2. CDR1 is MNHNY, CDR2 SVGAGI, per germline (reference sequence). The ends lost 0 bases at V and 4 bases at J; junction bases unmatched: 5. The CDR3 is made up of 16 amino acids. CDR3 sequence: CASSYSKTSGKYEQYF. CDR3 sequence (DNA): TGTGCCAGCAGTTACTCGAAGACTAGCGGGAAATACGAGCAGTACTTC.

This chain joins TRBV4-3 and TRBJ2-1; 11 bases are a match to TRBD1. Looked up from germline, CDR1 is LGHNA and CDR2 is YSLEER. The CDR3 has 16 amino acids. V gave up 2 bases and J gave up 5 bases; unmatched junction bases: 5. CDR3 nucleotide sequence: TGCGCCAGCAGCCAAATCCGGGACAGGGGGAACAATGAGCAGTTCTTC. This sequence encodes CASSQIRDRGNNEQFF.

This chain connects TRBV30 to TRBJ2-3; 11 bases line up with TRBD2. CDR3 length: 15 residues. The germline gives CDR1 GTSNPN, CDR2 SVGIG (reference sequence). V trimming: 3 bases; J trimming: 4 bases; junction bases outside the gene matches: 6. The CDR3 nucleotides are TGTGCCTGGAGAGGGACTAGCGGTTGTTCAGATACGCAGTATTTT. Translation: CAWRGTSGCSDTQYF. The whole variable domain, filled in from reference TRBV30 and TRBJ2-3, reads SQTIHQWPATLVQPVGSPLSLECTVEGTSNPNLYWYRQAAGRGLQLLFYSVGIGQISSEVPQNLSASRPQDRQFILSSKKLLLSDSGFYLCAWRGTSGCSDTQYFGPGTRLTVL.

The genes are TRBV11-2 and TRBJ1-2, with no clear D. V lost 0 bases, J lost 4 bases, and 9 bases lay in between. From germline, CDR1 is SGHAT and CDR2 FQNNGV. The CDR3 has 14 amino acids. In DNA form, the CDR3 reads TGTGCCAGCAGCTTAGATGAGGTTGGCTATGGCTACACCTTC. Translation gives CASSLDEVGYGYTF. The full variable domain, its missing parts supplied by reference TRBV11-2 and TRBJ1-2, is EAGVAQSPRYKIIEKRQSVAFWCNPISGHATLYWYQQILGQGPKLLIQFQNNGVVDDSQLPKDRFSAERLKGVDSTLKIQPAKLEDSAVYLCASSLDEVGYGYTFGSGTRLTVV.